The rows below give T cell receptor beta chains drawn from one sample of a study of cytomegalovirus exposure and HLA in healthy donors. Using immunoSEQ multiplex PCR, the repertoire was profiled, and TCRdb retains in-frame clones only, with some absent. The sample has fewer than 90,000 clones; less than 85% are singletons. Sequencing input: PBMCs. These receptors all stem from a woman in her forties or fifties in good health and CMV-seropositive. CDR3s include the opening cysteine and the closing phenylalanine or tryptophan. Each record gives: CDR3 protein, V gene, CDR3 length.

CDR3: CAISQLAGVYNEQFF
V: TRBV10-3
length: 15

CDR3: CASSIQGNYQPQHF
V: TRBV19
length: 14

CDR3: CATSRDRLSNTGELFF
V: TRBV15
length: 16

CDR3: CASSQAFTQGLVTQYF
V: TRBV4-3
length: 16

CDR3: CASSPQVAGLYAKNIQYF
V: TRBV18
length: 18

CDR3: CASSPGGIDYGYTF
V: TRBV7-9
length: 14

CDR3: CASSPMQGGTDTDTQYF
V: TRBV5-1
length: 17

CDR3: CASSYGTGRAETQYF
V: TRBV7-2
length: 15

CDR3: CASSARLLGTGGENEQFF
V: TRBV7-9
length: 18

CDR3: CASSATGDREQYF
V: TRBV18
length: 13

CDR3: CSVYPVPGLGSYEQYF
V: TRBV29-1
length: 16

CDR3: CATQNTGRNGYTF
V: TRBV2
length: 13

CDR3: CASSPIDRLEQFF
V: TRBV7-2
length: 13

CDR3: CASSLGGSFTIYF
V: TRBV5-1
length: 13

CDR3: CASSQGASYGYTF
V: TRBV7-8
length: 13

CDR3: CASSPGTGVRGGYTF
V: TRBV4-3
length: 15

CDR3: CASSLVTDLGTQYF
V: TRBV28
length: 14